These 28 T cell receptor beta chains were all obtained from the same sample, sequenced in a study of cytomegalovirus exposure and HLA in healthy donors. Researchers ran the PCR with 60 Vbeta and 13 Jbeta primers. Clones were read by immunoSEQ multiplex PCR, and TCRdb kept only the in-frame ones, dropping some. Of some 110,000 clones listed, about 75% are singletons. Sequencing used PBMCs. The receptor set was obtained from a man aged 60 to 69 in good health and CMV-seropositive.

In nucleotides, the CDR3 is TGTGCCAGCAGTGACGCCCGACTAGCGGACAATGAGCAGTTCTTC. Encoded protein: CASSDARLADNEQFF. The rearrangement links TRBV2 to TRBJ2-1; 9 positions agree with TRBD2. Germline lookup yields CDR1 SNHLY and CDR2 FYNNEI. V gave up 3 bases and J gave up 5 bases; unmatched junction bases: 5. This CDR3 spans 15 amino acids. Full variable domain (remainder filled in from reference TRBV2 and TRBJ2-1): EPEVTQTPSHQVTQMGQEVILRCVPISNHLYFYWYRQILGQKVEFLVSFYNNEISEKSEIFDDQFSVERPDGSNFTLKIRSTKLEDSAMYFCASSDARLADNEQFFGPGTRLTVL.

V usage is TRBV9 and J usage is TRBJ1-2; D is unclear. V lost 0 bases to trimming and J lost 6 bases, with 12 bases between them. The germline V gene has CDR1 SGDLS and CDR2 YYNGEE. The CDR3 length is 14 residues. CDR3: CASSVGVQADGYTF. The CDR3 DNA sequence: TGTGCCAGCAGCGTAGGGGTGCAGGCCGATGGCTACACCTTC.

This clone was seen only once. Other nucleotide sequences from this sample produce the same CDR3. This chain joins TRBV19 and TRBJ1-5; D not resolved. The V end was cut by 2 bases, the J end by 7 bases, with 15 bases between. CDR1 is LNHDA and CDR2 is SQIVND in the germline V gene (reference sequence). The CDR3 extends over 15 amino acids. The CDR3: CASSILSGGWQPQHF. CDR3 coding DNA: TGTGCCAGTAGTATACTATCTGGAGGCTGGCAGCCCCAGCATTTT.

V usage is TRBV19 and J usage is TRBJ2-3; 7 positions match TRBD1. Germline lookup yields CDR1 LNHDA and CDR2 SQIVND (reference sequence). The V gene end was trimmed by 8 bases and the J gene end by 0 bases; junction bases not matched to a gene: 5. CDR3 size: 14 residues. For the CDR3, the DNA is TGTGCCAGTCTTAAACAGGGGAGCACAGATACGCAGTATTTT. As protein: CASLKQGSTDTQYF.

The rearrangement joins TRBV28 to TRBJ2-3; D unresolved. Germline V gene sequence: CDR1 MDHEN, CDR2 SYDVKM. The CDR3 loop spans 13 amino acids. Deletions cut 9 bases from V and 3 bases from J, with 13 bases between. Here the CDR3 DNA reads TGTGCCAGTAGAGCCGAAGATACAGATACGCAGTATTTT. Translated: CASRAEDTDTQYF. The full variable domain, completed using reference TRBV28 and TRBJ2-3, is DVKVTQSSRYLVKRTGEKVFLECVQDMDHENMFWYRQDPGLGLRLIYFSYDVKMKEKGDIPEGYSVSREKKERFSLILESASTNQTSMYLCASRAEDTDTQYFGPGTRLTVL.

This sequence joins TRBV28 and TRBJ1-2; 10 bases are a match to TRBD1. Per the germline V gene, CDR1 is MDHEN and CDR2 is SYDVKM. Germline trimming cut 2 bases from V and 8 bases from J; bases unmatched to any gene: 8. The CDR3 totals 15 residues. The CDR3 loop is CASSLRDRGVGGYTF. The CDR3 DNA reads as TGTGCCAGCAGTTTACGGGACAGGGGAGTGGGGGGCTACACCTTC.

This clone was seen more than once but under ten times. V and J are TRBV4-2 and TRBJ1-1, with D maybe TRBD1 (5 bases). The CDR3 spans 15 residues. Trimming stripped 0 bases from V and 1 base from J, with 9 bases between. Germline-derived CDR1 and CDR2 are LGHNA and YNFKEQ. The CDR3 DNA is TGTGCCAGCAGCCAAGAGACAGCCAGGAACACTGAAGCTTTCTTT. Translating it yields CASSQETARNTEAFF.

This sequence joins TRBV7-9 and TRBJ2-7, with TRBD2 identical over 7 bases. CDR1 and CDR2 from the germline V gene are SEHNR and FQNEAQ (reference sequence). J gave up 5 bases and V 4 bases, and 5 bases lay outside the gene matches. The CDR3 is 13 amino acids. CDR3 region: CASSWGGGHEQYF. The CDR3 DNA sequence: TGTGCCAGCAGCTGGGGGGGAGGGCACGAGCAGTACTTC.

The rearrangement uses TRBV5-1 and TRBJ2-7; D is undetermined. The CDR3 is 14 amino acids. The V and J ends lost 0 bases and 6 bases respectively, with 13 bases between them. Germline V gives CDR1 SGHRS, CDR2 YFSETQ. The CDR3 region has the DNA TGCGCCAGCAGCTTGGACCCACACAGATCCGAGCAGTACTTC. It encodes CASSLDPHRSEQYF.

The V gene is TRBV6-5, the J gene TRBJ1-4, with 7 bases fitting TRBD1. The CDR3 consists of 13 residues. The germline CDR1 and CDR2 sequences are MNHEY and SVGAGI. Trimming cost V 5 bases and J 7 bases; bases outside gene matches: 4. CDR3 in amino acids: CASSDRVSEKLFF. The CDR3 DNA reads as TGTGCCAGCAGTGACAGGGTTTCTGAAAAACTGTTTTTT.

The gene calls are TRBV28 and TRBJ1-3; D call uncertain. Deletions cut 8 bases from V and 4 bases from J, with 12 bases between. This CDR3 has 13 amino acids. Germline V gene sequence: CDR1 MDHEN, CDR2 SYDVKM. CDR3 sequence (DNA): TGTGCCAGCGTCTTCCGAGAGGGAAACACCATATATTTT. Its translation is CASVFREGNTIYF.

The chain couples TRBV5-1 to TRBJ1-1; a possible D gene is TRBD1 (6 bases). The ends were cut back, 3 bases at V and 7 bases at J, with 16 bases in the middle. The CDR3 totals 14 residues. The V gene's germline CDR1 is SGHRS and CDR2 YFSETQ. DNA of the CDR3: TGCGCCAGCAGCTCCCAGACAGGACGGGGTGAAGCTTTCTTT. This encodes CASSSQTGRGEAFF.

This clone is judged medium-sized. The chain couples TRBV27 to TRBJ2-7, with unresolved D. Trimming cost V 3 bases and J 2 bases, with 11 bases left between them. Germline V gene sequence: CDR1 MNHEY, CDR2 SMNVEV (reference sequence). The CDR3 consists of 14 residues. CDR3 amino acids: CASSFDSPPYEQYF. The CDR3 DNA sequence: TGTGCCAGCAGTTTTGACTCTCCCCCCTACGAGCAGTACTTC.

The rearrangement links TRBV6-1 to TRBJ1-1; the D gene is possibly TRBD1 (5 bases). Trimming cost V 4 bases and J 7 bases, with 19 bases left between them. The CDR3 totals 15 residues. From germline, CDR1 is MNHNS and CDR2 SASEGT. The CDR3 DNA reads TGTGCCAGCAGTGTTCCAGACAGAGTTCAGGGTGAAGCTTTCTTT. It is translated as CASSVPDRVQGEAFF.

This clone occurred a few times. The V gene is TRBV5-6, the J gene TRBJ1-6, with D tentatively TRBD1 (5 bases). V was pared by 4 bases and J by 7 bases, with 9 bases between. The CDR3 sequence is 13 residues long. Germline CDR1 is SGHDT and CDR2 is YYEEEE. This CDR3 reads CASSPGLNSPLHF. CDR3 DNA sequence: TGTGCCAGCAGCCCGGGACTGAATTCACCCCTCCACTTT.

V and J are TRBV5-1 and TRBJ1-2, with unresolved D. Per germline, CDR1 SGHRS and CDR2 YFSETQ. V lost 7 bases to trimming and J lost 6 bases, with 19 bases between them. This CDR3 has 14 amino acids. CDR3 nucleotide sequence: TGCGCCAGCCGGCCTTGGGAGGTTTCTAATGGCTACACCTTC. It is translated as CASRPWEVSNGYTF.

This clone was counted only a few times. The genes are TRBV19 and TRBJ1-1; D gene uncertain. The germline V and J ends were trimmed by 6 bases and 0 bases, with 14 bases remaining between them. This CDR3 is 15 amino acids long. Per the germline V gene, CDR1 is LNHDA and CDR2 is SQIVND (reference sequence). The CDR3 protein is CASSLEGDLNTEAFF. CDR3 sequence (DNA): TGTGCCAGTAGCTTGGAGGGAGACCTGAACACTGAAGCTTTCTTT.

The chain couples TRBV27 to TRBJ2-4; weak D call: TRBD2 (6 bases). Trimming stripped 7 bases from V and 4 bases from J, with 17 bases between. The germline CDR1 and CDR2 sequences are MNHEY and SMNVEV (reference sequence). The CDR3 has 15 amino acids. Here the CDR3 reads CASTSSRRAKNIQYF. CDR3 DNA: TGTGCCAGCACCTCAAGTCGGAGGGCTAAAAACATTCAGTACTTC.

This clone was seen only once. The rearrangement links TRBV7-2 to TRBJ2-4, with D tentatively TRBD2 (6 bases). This CDR3 has 14 residues. Germline loops: CDR1 SGHTA, CDR2 FQGNSA. V lost 0 bases to trimming and J lost 6 bases, with 9 bases between them. CDR3 amino acids: CASSLAGGRNIQYF. CDR3 DNA: TGTGCCAGCAGCTTAGCCGGGGGACGAAACATTCAGTACTTC.

The chain combines TRBV6-4 with TRBJ2-3, with 12 bases lining up with TRBD2. Germline CDR1 reads MRHNA; CDR2 reads SNTAGT. V was clipped by 6 bases and J by 5 bases; unmatched bases: 6. There are 15 residues in the CDR3. The CDR3 protein is CASSLTSGGGDTQYF. CDR3 bases: TGTGCCAGCAGCCTGACTAGCGGGGGAGGAGATACGCAGTATTTT.

The chain couples TRBV28 to TRBJ2-5; D gene ambiguous. Germline CDR1 and CDR2: MDHEN and SYDVKM. Between the trimmed V and J ends, which lost 3 bases and 5 bases, there was a span of 13 bases. The CDR3 totals 14 residues. The CDR3 spells CASSFNGGRETQYF. The CDR3 region has the DNA TGTGCCAGCAGTTTTAACGGCGGCCGGGAGACCCAGTACTTC.

This clone has more than one count but fewer than ten. The chain employs TRBV19 and TRBJ2-7; weak D call: TRBD1 (5 bases). The V end lost 1 base, the J end lost 0 bases, and 10 bases lay between the germline ends. The CDR3 is 15 amino acids. Germline assignment: CDR1 LNHDA and CDR2 SQIVND (reference sequence). CDR3 sequence (DNA): TGTGCCAGTAGTATAGGCAGGGCTAGCTCCTACGAGCAGTACTTC. It translates to CASSIGRASSYEQYF.

Concerning this clone: The junction differs from germline at one of its ends, possibly a read error. This chain connects TRBV7-9 to TRBJ2-7; possibly TRBD1 for D (5 bases). CDR1 is SEHNR and CDR2 is FQNEAQ in the germline V gene (reference sequence). The CDR3 is 14 amino acids. For the CDR3, the DNA is TGTGCCAGCAGCTTAAATACAGGCTCCGACGAGCAGTACTTC. This encodes CASSLNTGSDEQYF.

The gene calls are TRBV9 and TRBJ1-1; D call uncertain. Per the germline V gene, CDR1 is SGDLS and CDR2 is YYNGEE. Trimming removed 4 bases from V and 0 bases from J, with 4 bases in between. The CDR3 extends over 12 amino acids. The CDR3 bases are TGTGCCAGCAGCCCCTTGAACACTGAAGCTTTCTTT. Translation gives CASSPLNTEAFF.

Comments on this clone: It is unclear where the CDR3 begins or ends on the DNA, so no DNA is shown, and the CDR3 is as TCRdb lists it. This chain connects TRBV7-2 to TRBJ1-4; TRBD1 is taken as the D call from the table, unchecked against the DNA. Inclusive of both ends, the CDR3 amounts to 15 amino acids. The V gene's germline CDR1 is SGHTA and CDR2 FQGNSA. CDR3 region: CASSILGTSNEKLFF.

This chain links TRBV5-8 with TRBJ1-2; D is unresolved. Germline V gene sequence: CDR1 SGHTS, CDR2 YDEGEE. Trimming pared 0 bases from V and 4 bases from J, leaving 10 bases between. The CDR3 runs to 14 residues. CDR3 loop: CASSLDAQVYGYTF. The CDR3 nucleotides read TGTGCCAGCAGCTTGGATGCACAAGTCTATGGCTACACCTTC.

V and J are TRBV5-6 and TRBJ2-7; 15 nucleotides agree with TRBD2. The CDR3 is 15 residues long. CDR1 and CDR2 (germline): SGHDT, YYEEEE. V lost 4 bases, J lost 6 bases, and 5 bases stayed unmatched. The CDR3, as DNA: TGTGCCAGCAGCCGGACTAGCGGGGGGGTCCCCGAGCAGTACTTC. Translating gives CASSRTSGGVPEQYF.

This sequence joins TRBV29-1 and TRBJ1-4; tentative D call: TRBD1 (5 bases). The CDR3 loop spans 15 amino acids. The V end lost 2 bases, the J end lost 8 bases, and 18 bases lay between the germline ends. Germline assignment: CDR1 SQVTM and CDR2 ANQGSEA. The CDR3: CSVELAGRIGEKLFF. The CDR3, as DNA: TGCAGCGTTGAATTGGCAGGGAGGATAGGGGAAAAACTGTTTTTT. Supplemented by reference TRBV29-1 and TRBJ1-4, the full variable domain reads SAVISQKPSRDICQRGTSLTIQCQVDSQVTMMFWYRQQPGQSLTLIATANQGSEATYESGFVIDKFPISRPNLTFSTLTVSNMSPEDSSIYLCSVELAGRIGEKLFFGSGTQLSVL.